The 21 T cell receptor beta chains in this list originate from one sample, sequenced in a study of blood T cells in healthy people across ages. A J-beta primer mix and a sample-barcoded 5' primer were used in a second PCR of roughly 6 to 11 cycles. One entry per CDR3 protein, called by TCRdb with MiXCR from the 5' RACE reads. The table has about 720,000 distinct CDR3 sequences, about 20% seen once. The specimen was blood. These receptors all come from a man aged 65-85 years in good health.

V usage is TRBV20-1 and J usage is TRBJ1-6, with a weak D call TRBD1 (5 bases). The CDR3 consists of 13 residues. Germline CDR1 is DFQATT and CDR2 is SNEGSKA (reference sequence). Trimming stripped 6 bases from V and 6 bases from J, with 12 bases between. The CDR3 here is CSALRGANSPLHF. The CDR3 DNA reads TGCAGTGCCCTCCGAGGGGCTAATTCACCCCTCCACTTT.

This clonotype was seen more than once but under ten times. The chain is built from TRBV12-3 or TRBV12-4 and TRBJ1-3; 7 bases line up with TRBD1. This CDR3 is 13 amino acids long. V shed 6 bases, J shed 8 bases, and the junction held 7 bases outside the gene matches. The CDR3 DNA is TGTGCCAGCAGACCTACTGGACAGGACACCATATATTTT. Encoded protein: CASRPTGQDTIYF.

A few counts support this clonotype. The chain is built from TRBV20-1 and TRBJ2-3, with D unresolved. V was trimmed by 0 bases and J by 3 bases, leaving 10 bases between them. This CDR3 is 14 amino acids long. Germline CDR1 and CDR2: DFQATT and SNEGSKA (reference sequence). CDR3 in amino acids: CSAREVRLTDTQYF. In DNA form, the CDR3 reads TGCAGTGCTAGAGAAGTACGGCTTACAGATACGCAGTATTTT.

In this sample, this clonotype turned up a few times. This chain links TRBV5-1 with TRBJ2-3, with 10 bases lining up with TRBD2. Germline assignment: CDR1 SGHRS and CDR2 YFSETQ. The CDR3 is 15 amino acids. J was trimmed by 5 bases and V by 5 bases; bases with no gene match: 8. The CDR3 nucleotides are TGCGCCAGCAGTAGCGGGAGGCCGAGGGAAGATACGCAGTATTTT. It encodes CASSSGRPREDTQYF.

The rearrangement uses TRBV13 and TRBJ2-5; D is possibly TRBD1 or TRBD2 (5 bases each). The CDR3 has 13 residues. Trimming pared 5 bases from V and 1 base from J, leaving 8 bases between. Germline loops: CDR1 PRHDT, CDR2 FYEKMQ (reference sequence). The DNA for the CDR3 is TGTGCCAGCAGCGACGGGACCCAAGAGACCCAGTACTTC. Its protein is CASSDGTQETQYF.

The rearrangement links TRBV20-1 to TRBJ2-1; 7 bases are a match to TRBD2. Germline trimming cut 0 bases from V and 9 bases from J; bases unmatched to any gene: 11. This CDR3 has 15 amino acids. The germline V gene has CDR1 DFQATT and CDR2 SNEGSKA (reference sequence). CDR3 protein: CSARDEGGLAGEQFF. DNA for the CDR3: TGCAGTGCTAGAGATGAGGGAGGGCTCGCGGGTGAGCAGTTCTTC.

V is TRBV25-1 and J is TRBJ1-2; D gene unclear. Germline V gene sequence: CDR1 MGHDK, CDR2 SYGVNS. Deletions cut 6 bases from V and 8 bases from J, with 10 bases between. CDR3 length: 11 residues. The CDR3 spells CASSASWGYTF. The CDR3 DNA is TGTGCCAGCAGCGCCTCATGGGGCTACACCTTC.

This clonotype came up many times. J is TRBJ2-3 and V is TRBV11-2; the match to TRBD1 covers 8 bases. The germline gives CDR1 SGHAT, CDR2 FQNNGV. The CDR3 contains 15 residues. V shed 3 bases and J 0 bases; nucleotides not matched to a gene: 2. CDR3 protein: CASSFRGQSTDTQYF. CDR3 sequence (DNA): TGTGCCAGCAGCTTCAGGGGGCAGAGCACAGATACGCAGTATTTT.

The chain recombines TRBV7-2 with TRBJ1-5, with TRBD1 matching over 11 bases. Germline-derived CDR1 and CDR2 are SGHTA and FQGNSA. J gave up 0 bases and V 2 bases, and 3 bases lay outside the gene matches. The length of the CDR3 is 17 residues. The CDR3 protein is CASSLMGQGVSNQPQHF. In DNA, the CDR3 is TGTGCCAGCAGCTTAATGGGACAGGGGGTTAGCAATCAGCCCCAGCATTTT.

This sequence joins TRBV5-1 and TRBJ2-3; D uncertain. V lost 0 bases and J lost 5, with 10 bases in between. The germline CDR1 and CDR2 sequences are SGHRS and YFSETQ. The CDR3 consists of 14 residues. The CDR3 sequence: CASSLALDGDTQYF. CDR3 sequence (DNA): TGCGCCAGCAGCTTGGCGCTGGATGGAGATACGCAGTATTTT.

This clonotype was observed once. A much larger clone sits a single nucleotide away, making a read error possible. This sequence joins TRBV7-8 and TRBJ2-2; maybe TRBD1 (5 bases). This CDR3 contains 14 residues. CDR1 and CDR2 from the germline V gene are SGHVS and FQNEAQ. This chain's CDR3 is CASSPGSNAGELFF. For the CDR3, the DNA is TGTGCCAGCAGCCCAGGGTCGAACGCCGGGGAGCTGTTTTTT.

With regard to this clonotype: This sequence may be a read error, since a much larger clone differs from it by one base. A read error is likely, as this CDR3 ends without the conserved phenylalanine or tryptophan. The chain combines TRBV14 with TRBJ2-1; TRBD2 matches at 14 bases. The CDR3 covers 15 residues. The germline CDR1 and CDR2 sequences are SGHDN and FVKESK. V lost 4 bases and J lost 9; bases outside the gene matches: 5. CDR3 protein: CASSRGLAGVSEQFL. CDR3 DNA sequence: TGTGCCAGCAGCCGGGGACTAGCGGGAGTATCTGAGCAGTTCCTC.

The chain combines TRBV12-3 or TRBV12-4 with TRBJ1-2; TRBD1 matches 10 bases. The trim removed 6 bases at V and 8 bases at J, leaving 12 bases unmatched. The CDR3 runs 15 residues. The DNA for the CDR3 is TGTGCCAGCAGCCGAAGGATCGGGACAGGGGAAGGCTACACCTTC. It codes for CASSRRIGTGEGYTF.

The chain employs TRBV6-5 and TRBJ2-2; TRBD2 agrees at 8 bases. The CDR3 is made up of 15 amino acids. CDR1 and CDR2 from the germline V gene are MNHEY and SVGAGI. Germline trimming cut 1 base from V and 5 bases from J; bases unmatched to any gene: 3. The CDR3 here is CASSYWTSLTGELFF. CDR3 DNA sequence: TGTGCCAGCAGTTACTGGACTAGCCTGACCGGGGAGCTGTTTTTT.

Notes on this clonotype: This may arise from a read error, as a much more abundant clone is one base away. The V call is TRBV5-1, the J call TRBJ1-4, with unresolved D. The CDR3 spans 15 residues. Looked up from germline, CDR1 is SGHRS and CDR2 is YFSETQ. CDR3 region: CANSLEGATNEKLFF. The DNA of the CDR3 is TGCGCCAACAGCTTGGAGGGTGCAACTAATGAAAAACTGTTTTTT.

This clonotype was found a few times. The chain couples TRBV6-6 to TRBJ1-2, with D unresolved. Trimming took off 7 bases at V and 4 bases at J, with 16 bases between the two ends. Germline values: CDR1 MNHNY, CDR2 SVGAGI (reference sequence). The CDR3 is 14 amino acids. The CDR3 here is CASTQTGIRYGYTF. CDR3 DNA sequence: TGTGCCAGCACCCAAACTGGGATTCGCTATGGCTACACCTTC.

This chain links TRBV30 with TRBJ2-1, with 7 bases lining up with TRBD2. Germline V lookup: CDR1 GTSNPN, CDR2 SVGIG (reference sequence). V lost 3 bases and J lost 2; bases outside the gene matches: 1. This CDR3 comprises 13 residues. In DNA form, the CDR3 reads TGTGCCTGGAGCACTAGCGCCTACAATGAGCAGTTCTTC. It translates to CAWSTSAYNEQFF. Full variable domain (outside the CDR3, taken from reference TRBV30 and TRBJ2-1): SQTIHQWPATLVQPVGSPLSLECTVEGTSNPNLYWYRQAAGRGLQLLFYSVGIGQISSEVPQNLSASRPQDRQFILSSKKLLLSDSGFYLCAWSTSAYNEQFFGPGTRLTVL.

The V and J genes are TRBV20-1 and TRBJ2-5; the D is unclear. With the DNA end fitting TRBJ2-7 better, the J assignment may be wrong. The CDR3 sequence is 14 residues long. Germline CDR1 and CDR2: DFQATT and SNEGSKA (reference sequence). The CDR3 coding sequence is TGCAGTGCTAGTGTTCTGGGAAAGCTCTACGAGCAGTACGTC. Amino acids: CSASVLGKLYEQYV.

This clonotype was detected a few times. V is TRBV27 and J is TRBJ2-3; the match to TRBD1 covers 10 bases. Germline CDR1 is MNHEY and CDR2 is SMNVEV (reference sequence). CDR3 length: 15 residues. V shed 4 bases, J shed 1 base, and the junction held 2 bases outside the gene matches. The CDR3 DNA reads TGTGCCAGCAGTTCGACAGGGGGCCGCACAGATACGCAGTATTTT. The encoded protein is CASSSTGGRTDTQYF.

CDR3 sequence reads: CASKPGLRGKNIQYF. Here the CDR3 DNA reads TGCGCCAGCAAACCCGGCCTGAGGGGCAAAAACATTCAGTACTTC. The chain joins TRBV5-1 to TRBJ2-4; D is tentatively TRBD1 or TRBD2 (5 bases each). The CDR3 consists of 15 residues. Trimming cost V 6 bases and J 3 bases, with 16 bases left between them. Germline loops: CDR1 SGHRS, CDR2 YFSETQ.

The table lists this clonotype with a count of one. The chain has TRBV20-1 and TRBJ2-1, with TRBD2 matching 8 bases. V trimming: 5 bases; J trimming: 9 bases; junction bases outside the gene matches: 12. CDR3 size: 14 residues. The germline CDR1 and CDR2 sequences are DFQATT and SNEGSKA (reference sequence). The DNA for the CDR3 is TGCAGTGCTCCGGGACTAGTAGTAGCCGGTGAGCAGTTCTTC. This sequence encodes CSAPGLVVAGEQFF.